This T cell receptor (beta chain) is drawn from a study of T cells after yellow fever vaccination. Study conclusions and caveats: Contamination by abundant bulk-population clonotypes could be present in FACS-sorted repertoires.

This clonotype appeared a few times. Its antigen is unknown. In TCRdb, the 5' RACE reads were re-called with MiXCR into one record per CDR3 protein. The sample lists about 58,000 distinct CDR3 sequences, 7.1% occurring once. This CDR3 has 16 amino acids. CDR1 and CDR2 from the germline V gene are MGHRA and YSYEKL. The V end was cut by 3 bases, the J end by 7 bases, with 16 bases between. The sequence was collected from a man between 18 and 29 years old who received the YFV17D yellow fever vaccine. Sequenced here: CD8+ T cells sorted from PBMCs, sampled on the day of the first yellow fever vaccination. The gene calls are TRBV4-1 and TRBJ1-6, with a tentative D call TRBD1 (5 bases). The CDR3 protein is CASSQARGRANSPLHF. As DNA, the CDR3 is TGCGCCAGCAGCCAGGCTCGGGGCAGGGCAAATTCACCCCTCCACTTT.